The sequence of this TCR beta chain was determined in a study of response to subunit inactivated influenza vaccine. Each CDR3 protein is one row after TCRdb ran MiXCR on the RT-PCR reads. The top ten clones hold approximately 11% of a sample with hundreds of thousands of distinct CDR3 sequences, roughly 12% of them seen once. V shed 0 bases, J shed 3 bases, and the junction held 5 bases outside the gene matches. The germline CDR1 and CDR2 sequences are DFQATT and SNEGSKA (reference sequence). The CDR3 sequence is 15 residues long. This same sample was also part of a study on T cells expressing NK-cell markers. From that study: Synthesis of TCR beta cDNA relied on 5'RACE template switching carrying UMIs. Underlying the TCR beta repertoires were sorted CD3+CD56+NKG2C+, CD3+CD56+NKG2C- and CD3+CD56-NKG2C+ T cells. The sorts in several experiments were restricted to alpha-beta TCR T cells by an anti-gamma-delta TCR antibody.

The sample consisted of PBMCs from blood, taken on the day of vaccination. The chain joins TRBV20-1 to TRBJ2-1; 7 nucleotides match TRBD2. The TCR was taken from a man over 45 who received an inactivated influenza vaccine. CDR3 sequence: CSARDGERGYNEQFF. CDR3 sequence (DNA): TGCAGTGCTAGAGATGGAGAGCGGGGCTACAATGAGCAGTTCTTC.